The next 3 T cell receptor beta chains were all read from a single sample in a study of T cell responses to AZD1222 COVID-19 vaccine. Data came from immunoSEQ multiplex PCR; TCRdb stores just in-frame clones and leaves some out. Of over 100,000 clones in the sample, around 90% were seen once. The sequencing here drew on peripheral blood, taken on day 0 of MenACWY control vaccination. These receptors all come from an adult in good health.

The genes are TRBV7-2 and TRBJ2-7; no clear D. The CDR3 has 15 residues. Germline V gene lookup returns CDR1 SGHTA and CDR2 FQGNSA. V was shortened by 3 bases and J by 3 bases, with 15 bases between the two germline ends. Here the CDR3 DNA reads TGTGCCAGCAGCTTCGAAAGTCCTAGGCTCTACGAGCAGTACTTC. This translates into CASSFESPRLYEQYF.

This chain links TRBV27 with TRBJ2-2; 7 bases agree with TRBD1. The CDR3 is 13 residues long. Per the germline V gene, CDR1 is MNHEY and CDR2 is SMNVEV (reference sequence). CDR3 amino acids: CAIKTGTHGELFF. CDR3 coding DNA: TGTGCGATAAAGACAGGGACGCACGGGGAGCTGTTTTTT.

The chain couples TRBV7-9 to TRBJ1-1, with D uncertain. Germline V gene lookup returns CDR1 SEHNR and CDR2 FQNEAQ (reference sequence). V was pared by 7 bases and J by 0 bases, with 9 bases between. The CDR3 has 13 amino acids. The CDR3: CASTEGVNTEAFF. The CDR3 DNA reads TGTGCCAGCACGGAGGGCGTGAACACTGAAGCTTTCTTT.